The 32 T cell receptor beta chains given below trace back to one sample, sequenced in a study of shared clonotypes between healthy human individuals. Sequencing was performed with immunoSEQ multiplex PCR; in TCRdb, only in-frame clones are kept and a portion is missing. The sample consists of 400,000 to 500,000 clones, around three quarters of them appearing once. The sequenced sample consisted of PBMCs. These receptors were collected from a woman aged 40 to 50 in good health. Some clones in this sample may be carry-over from other donors' samples.

V is TRBV11-2 and J is TRBJ1-1; D remains ambiguous. This CDR3 has 14 residues. V lost 1 base to trimming and J lost 1 base, with 7 bases between them. Germline V gene lookup returns CDR1 SGHAT and CDR2 FQNNGV. CDR3 amino acids: CASSLGVWNTEAFF. For the CDR3, the DNA is TGTGCCAGCAGCTTAGGTGTGTGGAACACTGAAGCTTTCTTT.

The chain uses TRBV2 and TRBJ2-7; no clear D. CDR3 length: 11 residues. Germline loops: CDR1 SNHLY, CDR2 FYNNEI. V was pared by 7 bases and J by 3 bases, with 7 bases between. CDR3 region: CASNPNYEQYF. CDR3 nucleotide sequence: TGTGCCAGCAACCCGAACTACGAGCAGTACTTC.

This clone was recorded once. The genes are TRBV7-3 and TRBJ1-6; D unresolved. Germline V lookup: CDR1 SGHTA, CDR2 FQGTGA. The CDR3 sequence is 14 residues long. V dropped 2 bases and J dropped 3 bases, with 5 bases sitting between them. The CDR3 DNA reads as TGTGCCAGCAGCTTAGACGGCTATAATTCACCCCTCCACTTT. Protein: CASSLDGYNSPLHF.

The V call is TRBV28, the J call TRBJ2-7; the D is unclear. Germline V lookup: CDR1 MDHEN, CDR2 SYDVKM. Trimming pared 2 bases from V and 2 bases from J, leaving 10 bases between. CDR3 size: 14 residues. CDR3 in DNA: TGTGCCAGCAGTTTAGTCCCCAAGGCCTACGAGCAGTACTTC. It encodes CASSLVPKAYEQYF.

V usage is TRBV6-6 and J usage is TRBJ1-1, with TRBD1 matching 11 bases. The trim removed 10 bases at V and 5 bases at J, leaving 6 bases unmatched. Looked up from germline, CDR1 is MNHNY and CDR2 is SVGAGI (reference sequence). The CDR3 has 13 residues. This CDR3 is CATDRGRGTEAFF. Here the CDR3 DNA reads TGTGCCACGGACAGGGGGCGAGGAACTGAAGCTTTCTTT.

The rearrangement links TRBV6-6 to TRBJ1-3; D not resolved. Looked up from germline, CDR1 is MNHNY and CDR2 is SVGAGI (reference sequence). V was clipped by 4 bases and J by 7 bases, with 14 bases between them. This CDR3 is built from 14 residues. CDR3 region: CASSSLVPWNTIYF. The CDR3 DNA follows: TGTGCCAGCAGTTCCCTGGTCCCCTGGAACACCATATATTTT.

The V gene is TRBV5-1, the J gene TRBJ2-2; D may be TRBD2 (6 bases). V lost 1 base and J 2 bases, leaving 18 bases between the germline ends. Germline-derived CDR1 and CDR2 are SGHRS and YFSETQ. The CDR3 is 18 amino acids. CDR3 residues: CASSLRVTGTRNTGELFF. The CDR3 nucleotides are TGCGCCAGCAGCTTGCGCGTAACCGGGACTCGCAACACCGGGGAGCTGTTTTTT.

The rearrangement joins TRBV19 to TRBJ2-3, with 9 bases matching TRBD2. The CDR3 is made up of 15 amino acids. Trimming removed 5 bases from V and 2 bases from J; junction bases left unmatched: 5. Germline CDR1 is LNHDA and CDR2 is SQIVND (reference sequence). For the CDR3, the DNA is TGTGCCAGTAGTCGACTAGCGGATATCACAGATACGCAGTATTTT. This sequence encodes CASSRLADITDTQYF.

This rearrangement joins TRBV6-1 to TRBJ2-1; a possible D gene is TRBD2 (6 bases). CDR3 length: 13 residues. Germline CDR1 is MNHNS and CDR2 is SASEGT. Deletions cut 5 bases from V and 3 bases from J, with 8 bases between. CDR3 loop: CASSSTSYNEQFF. The CDR3 DNA sequence: TGTGCCAGCAGTTCGACTAGCTACAATGAGCAGTTCTTC.

The chain is built from TRBV15 and TRBJ2-5; 7 nucleotides align to TRBD2. The V segment lost 3 bases and the J segment 2 bases; nucleotides outside the gene matches: 3. Germline V gene lookup returns CDR1 LNHNV and CDR2 YYDKDF (reference sequence). The CDR3 loop spans 14 amino acids. The CDR3 DNA follows: TGTGCCACCAGCAGGGGGGGGATTCAAGAGACCCAGTACTTC. Its protein is CATSRGGIQETQYF.

The V and J genes are TRBV10-1 and TRBJ1-1, with unresolved D. Germline V gene sequence: CDR1 WNHNN, CDR2 SYGVQD (reference sequence). V shed 2 bases and J shed 1 base, with 5 bases lying between them. The CDR3 covers 13 residues. CDR3 residues: CASSERTNTEAFF. The CDR3 DNA sequence: TGCGCCAGCAGTGAGCGAACGAACACTGAAGCTTTCTTT.

The chain combines TRBV6-1 with TRBJ1-1; D remains ambiguous. In germline, CDR1 is MNHNS, CDR2 SASEGT. V shed 5 bases and J shed 4 bases, with 5 bases lying between them. The CDR3 has 11 residues. This CDR3 reads CASSSATEAFF. The CDR3 DNA is TGTGCCAGCAGTTCAGCCACTGAAGCTTTCTTT.

The chain combines TRBV6-5 with TRBJ1-4; 8 bases are shared with TRBD1. Germline trimming cut 6 bases from V and 5 bases from J; bases unmatched to any gene: 5. The length of the CDR3 is 14 residues. Germline CDR1 and CDR2: MNHEY and SVGAGI. The CDR3 region is CASSPTGDNEKLFF. CDR3 sequence (DNA): TGTGCCAGCAGCCCGACAGGGGACAATGAAAAACTGTTTTTT.

This chain links TRBV11-1 with TRBJ2-2, with 10 bases aligning to TRBD2. Germline V CDR1 and CDR2: SGHAT, FQDESV (reference sequence). J lost 1 base, V lost 5 bases, and 4 bases had no gene match. The CDR3 covers 16 residues. Written as DNA, the CDR3 is TGTGCCAGCAGCGCGACTAGCGGGCGGAACACCGGGGAGCTGTTTTTT. Translating gives CASSATSGRNTGELFF.

This rearrangement joins TRBV6-1 to TRBJ1-5; D is ambiguous. CDR3 length: 17 amino acids. Germline V lookup: CDR1 MNHNS, CDR2 SASEGT. V shed 2 bases and J shed 3 bases, with 17 bases lying between them. CDR3 protein: CASSETRTLGVNQPQHF. Written as DNA, the CDR3 is TGTGCCAGCAGTGAAACAAGGACTCTTGGGGTCAATCAGCCCCAGCATTTT.

This clone was observed a single time. The chain is built from TRBV11-2 and TRBJ1-4; D not certain. V was pared by 6 bases and J by 7 bases, with 15 bases between. This CDR3 spans 14 amino acids. The germline CDR1 and CDR2 sequences are SGHAT and FQNNGV. This chain's CDR3 is CASRSPRGSEKLFF. CDR3 nucleotide sequence: TGTGCCAGCAGGTCCCCTCGGGGTAGTGAAAAACTGTTTTTT.

The genes are TRBV7-9 and TRBJ1-5; 8 bases match TRBD1. Germline V CDR1 and CDR2: SEHNR, FQNEAQ (reference sequence). Trimming at V came to 3 bases and at J to 10 bases, leaving 5 bases not matched to a gene. This CDR3 has 13 residues. The CDR3 DNA follows: TGTGCCAGCAGCTTCGGGACAGGTCCTCCCCAGCATTTT. It is translated as CASSFGTGPPQHF.

The chain links TRBV7-9 to TRBJ1-2; D is ambiguous. Trimming took off 5 bases at V and 4 bases at J, with 5 bases between the two ends. The germline CDR1 and CDR2 sequences are SEHNR and FQNEAQ (reference sequence). The CDR3 spans 11 residues. The CDR3 sequence is CASSLTYGYTF. In DNA form, the CDR3 reads TGTGCCAGCAGCCTCACCTATGGCTACACCTTC. Full variable domain (missing parts from reference TRBV7-9 and TRBJ1-2): DTGVSQNPRHKITKRGQNVTFRCDPISEHNRLYWYRQTLGQGPEFLTYFQNEAQLEKSRLLSDRFSAERPKGSFSTLEIQRTEQGDSAMYLCASSLTYGYTFGSGTRLTVV.

The chain is built from TRBV28 and TRBJ2-4; no reliable D call. The CDR3 has 14 amino acids. The germline gives CDR1 MDHEN, CDR2 SYDVKM. The germline V and J ends were trimmed by 6 bases and 3 bases, with 12 bases remaining between them. The CDR3: CASSPAGYKNIQYF. The CDR3 DNA is TGTGCCAGCAGCCCGGCTGGGTACAAAAACATTCAGTACTTC.

V is TRBV7-9 and J is TRBJ2-1; TRBD2 agrees at 9 bases. Per germline, CDR1 SEHNR and CDR2 FQNEAQ (reference sequence). J lost 3 bases, V lost 8 bases, and 20 bases had no gene match. CDR3 size: 19 residues. The CDR3 sequence: CASRPHPGRLADIYNEQFF. The CDR3 nucleotides read TGTGCCAGCCGACCACACCCCGGGCGACTAGCGGATATCTACAATGAGCAGTTCTTC.

The chain recombines TRBV7-2 with TRBJ2-5; 8 bases match TRBD2. This CDR3 has 16 residues. The junction had 12 bases not matched to a gene; V was cut back by 7 bases and J by 2 bases. The germline gives CDR1 SGHTA, CDR2 FQGNSA. The CDR3 DNA is TGTGCCAGCACTCCGTCGGGGGGGGGAAGGCAAGAGACCCAGTACTTC. It specifies CASTPSGGGRQETQYF.

This clone was detected a few times. The chain is built from TRBV28 and TRBJ2-7; D gene uncertain. The CDR3 covers 14 residues. Trimming took 5 bases from V and 3 from J, leaving 14 bases between them. The germline gives CDR1 MDHEN, CDR2 SYDVKM. DNA of the CDR3: TGTGCCAGCAGTAGGTTGGGCACCTTCTACGAGCAGTACTTC. As protein: CASSRLGTFYEQYF.

This clone occurred many times. The CDR3 here is CASNYGTNYGYTF. CDR3 in DNA: TGTGCCAGTAACTACGGGACGAACTATGGCTACACCTTC. The V gene is TRBV19, the J gene TRBJ1-2, with D possibly being TRBD1 (5 bases). Trimming stripped 7 bases from V and 2 bases from J, with 11 bases between. Germline values: CDR1 LNHDA, CDR2 SQIVND (reference sequence). The CDR3 is 13 amino acids.

The chain uses TRBV7-2 and TRBJ2-5, with a tentative D call TRBD2 (6 bases). This CDR3 comprises 13 residues. CDR1 and CDR2 (germline): SGHTA, FQGNSA. Trimming left V 0 bases short and J 9 bases short, with 11 bases between. The CDR3 here is CASSLARREAQYF. The CDR3 coding sequence is TGTGCCAGCAGCTTAGCTAGGAGGGAGGCCCAGTACTTC.

This clone was detected only once. The gene calls are TRBV5-1 and TRBJ1-2; D is possibly TRBD1 (6 bases). The germline V gene encodes CDR1 SGHRS and CDR2 YFSETQ. Trimming left V 0 bases short and J 5 bases short, with 14 bases between. The CDR3 is 15 residues long. CDR3: CASSLEYRAGYGYTF. DNA of the CDR3: TGCGCCAGCAGCTTGGAGTACAGGGCTGGGTATGGCTACACCTTC.

This clone was detected many times. This chain connects TRBV2 to TRBJ2-2, with D unresolved. V was cut by 7 bases and J by 5 bases, with 8 bases left in between. From germline, CDR1 is SNHLY and CDR2 FYNNEI. The CDR3 is 12 amino acids. The chain's CDR3 is CASNLVTGELFF. CDR3 bases: TGTGCCAGCAATCTGGTGACCGGGGAGCTGTTTTTT.

J is TRBJ1-1 and V is TRBV19, with D hard to call. The CDR3 totals 13 residues. Germline CDR1 LNHDA, CDR2 SQIVND (reference sequence). Trimming removed 3 bases at V and 5 bases at J, with 10 bases between. The CDR3 is CASSIRRQTEAFF. For the CDR3, the DNA is TGTGCCAGTAGTATCCGCCGCCAGACTGAAGCTTTCTTT. Full variable domain (remainder filled in from reference TRBV19 and TRBJ1-1): DGGITQSPKYLFRKEGQNVTLSCEQNLNHDAMYWYRQDPGQGLRLIYYSQIVNDFQKGDIAEGYSVSREKKESFPLTVTSAQKNPTAFYLCASSIRRQTEAFFGQGTRLTVV.

The sample holds a few counts of this clone. The chain joins TRBV5-1 to TRBJ1-1; 9 nucleotides match TRBD1. The CDR3 loop spans 15 amino acids. CDR1 and CDR2 from the germline V gene are SGHRS and YFSETQ. V trimming: 1 base; J trimming: 1 base; junction bases outside the gene matches: 2. The CDR3 spells CASSLSTGGNTEAFF. For the CDR3, the DNA is TGCGCCAGCAGCTTGTCGACAGGGGGGAACACTGAAGCTTTCTTT.

This clone was seen a handful of times. The chain carries TRBV28 and TRBJ1-1; 7 bases fit TRBD1. CDR3 length: 11 amino acids. V shed 8 bases and J 7 bases; nucleotides not matched to a gene: 4. Per the germline V gene, CDR1 is MDHEN and CDR2 is SYDVKM. The CDR3 sequence: CASGRTGEAFF. DNA for the CDR3: TGTGCCAGCGGAAGGACAGGTGAAGCTTTCTTT.

J is TRBJ2-7 and V is TRBV18, with 7 bases fitting TRBD1. This CDR3 is built from 14 residues. Germline lookup yields CDR1 KGHSH and CDR2 LQKENI. Trimming removed 2 bases from V and 4 bases from J; junction bases left unmatched: 5. For the CDR3, the DNA is TGTGCCAGCTCACCAGACAGGGTAGGGTACGAGCAGTACTTC. Protein product: CASSPDRVGYEQYF.

This clone has a count of ten or more. V is TRBV4-1 and J is TRBJ1-1; D not resolved. Trimming left V 4 bases short and J 0 bases short, with 12 bases between. The CDR3 sequence is 15 residues long. CDR1 and CDR2 from the germline V gene are MGHRA and YSYEKL. CDR3 sequence: CASSPRTQLNTEAFF. The CDR3 DNA reads TGCGCCAGCAGCCCGAGGACCCAACTGAACACTGAAGCTTTCTTT.

This clone came up once. A far larger clone is one base from this, pointing to a likely read error. The V gene is TRBV5-6, the J gene TRBJ2-3, with 10 bases fitting TRBD2. The CDR3 has 17 residues. Germline V gives CDR1 SGHDT, CDR2 YYEEEE. Trimming removed 3 bases from V and 0 bases from J; junction bases left unmatched: 7. CDR3: CASSWTSGHTSTDTQYF. The CDR3 nucleotides read TGTGCCAGCAGCTGGACTAGCGGACATACTAGCACAGATACGCAGTATTTT.